Listed below are T cell receptor beta chains from one sample, sequenced in a study of identical twins. TCRdb used MiXCR to reprocess the 5' RACE reads, holding one entry per CDR3 protein. The table has 450,000 to 650,000 distinct CDR3 sequences, over 12% seen once. A further study also used this sample, focusing on yellow fever vaccine responses in identical twins.

The sample was CD4+ T cells sorted from blood. The receptors were sampled from a woman aged 18 to 35 in good health. The CDR3 runs from the conserved cysteine through the conserved F or W. The D gene is left open where the match is weak. Clone size is not always given. Where it is, it says once, few, many or a class for expanded clones.

clone_size,d_call,j_call,v_call,cdr3_nt,cdr3_aa
NA,NA,TRBJ2-3,TRBV20-1,TGCAGTGCCACCCACAGGGAAACACGCACAGATACGCAGTATTTT,CSATHRETRTDTQYF
NA,TRBD1,TRBJ1-5,TRBV6-5,TGTGCCAGCAGTTACGGGGGACAGGGTAATCAGCCCCAGCATTTT,CASSYGGQGNQPQHF
few,TRBD2,TRBJ2-2,TRBV20-1,TGCAGTGCTCCCCTCCAGCGGGGGAACACCGGGGAGCTGTTTTTT,CSAPLQRGNTGELFF
NA,NA,TRBJ2-3,TRBV2,TGTGCCAGCAGTGGCCTGGTAATCACAGATACGCAGTATTTT,CASSGLVITDTQYF
NA,NA,TRBJ2-1,TRBV10-3,TGTGCCATCAGTGACAAACAGGTCAGCTCCTACAATGAGCAGTTCTTC,CAISDKQVSSYNEQFF
few,TRBD2,TRBJ2-1,TRBV20-1,TGCAGTGCTAGAGATTGGACTAGCGGGAGATATAATGAGCAGTTCTTC,CSARDWTSGRYNEQFF
few,TRBD1,TRBJ2-2,TRBV12-3/TRBV12-4,TGTGCCAGCCGAAGGCCAGGGGGAACCGGGGAGCTGTTTTTT,CASRRPGGTGELFF
few,NA,TRBJ1-4,TRBV7-9,TGTGCCAGCAGCCGCAGGGACAAGCACTTCCTTTTT,CASSRRDKHFLF
NA,TRBD1,TRBJ2-3,TRBV7-9,TGTGCCAGCAGCGCCGCCAGGGGGTCAGATACGCAGTATTTT,CASSAARGSDTQYF
NA,NA,TRBJ1-1,TRBV20-1,TGCAGTGCTAGAGATCTGAGGGGTGAGGGAGCTTTCTTT,CSARDLRGEGAFF
NA,NA,TRBJ2-3,TRBV2,TGTGCTTCCCAGAAGGGGGTCATCACAGATACGCAGTATTTT,CASQKGVITDTQYF
NA,NA,TRBJ2-5,TRBV20-1,TGCAGTGCTAGAGATATGGCGGAGACCCAGTACTTC,CSARDMAETQYF
NA,TRBD1,TRBJ2-1,TRBV20-1,TGCAGTGTTAGGGGCAAGAGGGACAGGGGAGGAAATGAGCAGTTCTTC,CSVRGKRDRGGNEQFF
NA,NA,TRBJ1-6,TRBV15,TGTGCCACCAGCAGAGATCGTTCACCCCTCCACTTT,CATSRDRSPLHF
NA,TRBD1,TRBJ1-6,TRBV7-9,TGTGCCAGCAGCCTAGCAGGGGGTTCACCCCTCCACTTT,CASSLAGGSPLHF
few,TRBD2,TRBJ2-3,TRBV27,TGTGCCAGCAGTCCCGGGACTAGCGGGAGAATCGCAAGAGATACGCAGTATTTT,CASSPGTSGRIARDTQYF
NA,NA,TRBJ2-1,TRBV20-1,TGCAGTGCAGTGGGCTACAACAATGAGCAGTTCTTC,CSAVGYNNEQFF
few,TRBD2,TRBJ2-5,TRBV5-5,TGTGCCAGCAGCCAGTGGGGCCGGGAGGGGGAGACCCAGTACTTC,CASSQWGREGETQYF
NA,NA,TRBJ1-5,TRBV15,TGTGCCACCAGCAGAGATAAGGGTAATCAGCCCCAGCATTTT,CATSRDKGNQPQHF
NA,NA,TRBJ1-1,TRBV12-3/TRBV12-4,TGTGCCAGCAGTCTTTTCGGAGACAATGAAGCTTTCTTT,CASSLFGDNEAFF
many,NA,TRBJ1-5,TRBV6-5,TGTGCCAGCAGTTACGGGGCCCCCCATCAGCCCCAGCATTTT,CASSYGAPHQPQHF
few,NA,TRBJ2-1,TRBV10-2,TGCGCCAGCAGAGAAAGCGGGCCCCAGAATAGGTTCTTC,CASRESGPQNRFF
many,NA,TRBJ1-1,TRBV12-3/TRBV12-4,TGTGCCAGCAGCTTAAGGGGGAACACTGAAGCTTTCTTT,CASSLRGNTEAFF
few,TRBD1,TRBJ2-1,TRBV29-1,TGCAGCGTGCAGTTAGGGACAGTACGAAACAATGAGCAGTTCTTC,CSVQLGTVRNNEQFF
NA,TRBD2,TRBJ2-1,TRBV9,TGTGCCAGCAGCGTAGGACTAGCGGGAGGCCCCTCCTCCTACAATGAGCAGTTCTTC,CASSVGLAGGPSSYNEQFF
many,NA,TRBJ2-7,TRBV28,TGTGCCAGCAGTTTACGGGTCTACGAGCAGTACTTC,CASSLRVYEQYF
NA,NA,TRBJ2-5,TRBV3-1,TGTGCCAGCAGCCAAGCCCGAGCGGGCCAAGAGACCCAGTACTTC,CASSQARAGQETQYF
NA,TRBD2,TRBJ2-3,TRBV12-3/TRBV12-4,TGTGCCAGCAATCGGGGCCGCGGGAGGGCCCGTACGCAGTATTTT,CASNRGRGRARTQYF
few,NA,TRBJ2-5,TRBV4-1,TGCGCCAGCAGCCAAGATTGGCTCGACAGGAGGCAGTGGTTC,CASSQDWLDRRQWF
NA,TRBD2,TRBJ2-1,TRBV18,TGTGCCAGCTCACTCAATTTACGGACTAGCCTTTACAATGAGCAGTTCTTC,CASSLNLRTSLYNEQFF
NA,TRBD2,TRBJ2-2,TRBV5-1,TGCGCCAGCAGAGAAGTAGCGGGAGTGGGTACCGGGGAGCTGTTTTTT,CASREVAGVGTGELFF
few,TRBD1,TRBJ2-1,TRBV20-1,TGCAGTGCTAGGGCCACCGGGACAGTAAACAATGAGCAGTTCTTC,CSARATGTVNNEQFF
NA,NA,TRBJ2-7,TRBV21-1,TGTGCCAGCAGCAAAGGGGGTTCAGGGGGGTCCTACGAGCAGTACTTC,CASSKGGSGGSYEQYF
NA,NA,TRBJ2-2,TRBV10-2,TGCGCCAGCAGTGAGGTCGGGCCCGGGGAGCTGTTTTTT,CASSEVGPGELFF
few,NA,TRBJ1-5,TRBV3-1,TGTGCCAGCAGACAGGGCAGCCAGCCCCAGCATTTT,CASRQGSQPQHF
NA,TRBD2,TRBJ2-1,TRBV11-3,TGTGCCAGCAGCAGTCGCCTGGCGGGAGAATACAATGAGCAGTTCTTC,CASSSRLAGEYNEQFF
NA,TRBD2,TRBJ2-7,TRBV7-6,TGTGCCAGCAGCTTAGACGCGGGAGTCTACGAGCAGTACTTC,CASSLDAGVYEQYF
once,TRBD2,TRBJ2-5,TRBV20-1,TGCAGTGCTAGAGATTGGGCGGGAGGAGAGACCCAGAACTTC,CSARDWAGGETQNF
NA,TRBD2,TRBJ2-2,TRBV29-1,TGCAGCGTTGTCGTGGGGGGGAGCACCGGGGAGCTGTTTTTT,CSVVVGGSTGELFF
NA,TRBD1,TRBJ1-4,TRBV18,TGCGCCAGCTCACCACCTGGGACAGGAACTGGAAAACTGTTTTTT,CASSPPGTGTGKLFF
few,NA,TRBJ1-5,TRBV20-1,TGCAGTGCTAGCAAACCGGGACTGATAAATCAGCCCCAGCATTTT,CSASKPGLINQPQHF